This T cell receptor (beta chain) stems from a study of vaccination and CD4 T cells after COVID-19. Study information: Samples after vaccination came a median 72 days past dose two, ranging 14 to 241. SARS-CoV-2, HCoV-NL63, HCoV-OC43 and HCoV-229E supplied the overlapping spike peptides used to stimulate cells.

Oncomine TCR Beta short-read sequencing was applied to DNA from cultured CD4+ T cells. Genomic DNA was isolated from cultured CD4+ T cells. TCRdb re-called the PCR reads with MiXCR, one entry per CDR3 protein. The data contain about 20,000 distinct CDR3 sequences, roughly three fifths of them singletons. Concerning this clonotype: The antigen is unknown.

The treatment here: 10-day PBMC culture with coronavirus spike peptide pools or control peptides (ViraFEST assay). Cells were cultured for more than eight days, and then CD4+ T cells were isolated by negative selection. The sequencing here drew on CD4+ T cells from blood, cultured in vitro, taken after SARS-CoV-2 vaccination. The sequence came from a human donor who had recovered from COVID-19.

CDR3 in amino acids: CASSAGVYGYTF. CDR3 sequence (DNA): TGTGCCAGCAGTGCGGGAGTCTATGGCTACACCTTC. The genes are TRBV12-3 or TRBV12-4 and TRBJ1-2; D unresolved. Trimming pared 5 bases from V and 4 bases from J, leaving 8 bases between. This CDR3 spans 12 amino acids.